This TCR beta chain was sequenced during a study of cytomegalovirus exposure and HLA in healthy donors. General study points: Researchers reported in a later analysis that a missense DCLRE1C variant was tied to TCR beta V- and J-gene trimming. More clonal expansion characterized HLA-associated TCR beta chains than equally common others in a later analysis.

This CDR3 comprises 14 residues. V was clipped by 8 bases and J by 4 bases, with 17 bases between them. Germline V gives CDR1 MNHEY, CDR2 SMNVEV (reference sequence). This clone turned up a few times. Its antigen remains unknown. The PCR had 60 Vbeta and 13 Jbeta primers. TCRdb's table, derived via immunoSEQ multiplex PCR, lists solely in-frame clones and lacks some. The table includes about 130,000 clones, around 70% detected once. The genes are TRBV27 and TRBJ2-5, with a tentative D call TRBD1 (5 bases). The TCR originated in a middle-aged man in good health and CMV-seropositive. Material for sequencing was PBMCs. This chain's CDR3 is CASGLLGAGETQYF. DNA of the CDR3: TGTGCCAGCGGCCTGTTAGGGGCCGGAGAGACCCAGTACTTC.